One and the same sample provided the 16 T cell receptor beta chains below, sequenced in a study of cytomegalovirus exposure and HLA in healthy donors (dated by TCRdb to 2015 to 2018). The receptor library was made with the immunoSEQ multiplex PCR assay. For the multiplex PCR, a mixture combining 60 forward primers for TCR Vbeta segments and 13 reverse primers for TCR Jbeta segments was used. TCRdb took over this immuneACCESS table, retaining in-frame rearrangements with V and J assigned. Such tables are incomplete; in checked studies, under half of the missing clones stem from an unresolved V gene, and the remainder is unexplained. In all, the sample holds 100,000 or so clones, and roughly 80% of those were seen once. The ten largest clones add up to approximately 2.5% of the sample. The sequencing sample was made of PBMCs. The receptors come from a female donor in good health and CMV-seronegative.

CDR3: CASSQEGQGSNTGELFF. Here the CDR3 DNA reads TGCGCCAGCAGCCAAGAGGGCCAGGGATCGAACACCGGGGAGCTGTTTTTT. J is TRBJ2-2 and V is TRBV4-3; D is possibly TRBD1 (5 bases). The CDR3 contains 17 residues. Germline-derived CDR1 and CDR2 are LGHNA and YSLEER. V lost 0 bases, J lost 0 bases, and 11 bases lay in between.

This chain connects TRBV20-1 to TRBJ2-7; possibly TRBD1 for D (6 bases). The CDR3 is 11 residues long. Germline V gene lookup returns CDR1 DFQATT and CDR2 SNEGSKA (reference sequence). V was pared by 5 bases and J by 3 bases, with 8 bases between. Here the CDR3 DNA reads TGCAGTGCTTTACAGGGCTACGAGCAGTACTTC. As protein: CSALQGYEQYF.

This chain uses TRBV9 with TRBJ2-7, with D perhaps matching TRBD1 (6 bases). The CDR3 runs to 13 residues. Germline CDR1 SGDLS, CDR2 YYNGEE. V was trimmed by 2 bases and J by 2 bases, leaving 8 bases between them. CDR3 DNA sequence: TGTGCCAGCAGCGTTTCAGGGGCCTACGAGCAGTACTTC. This codes for CASSVSGAYEQYF.

The V call is TRBV6-5, the J call TRBJ1-2; possible D gene TRBD1, 5 bases. The CDR3 extends over 12 amino acids. The V gene lost 6 bases and the J gene lost 7 bases, with 12 bases spanning the gap. Germline V CDR1 and CDR2: MNHEY, SVGAGI. CDR3 nucleotides: TGTGCCAGCAGACCCGGGGGGGGTGGCTACACCTTC. Its protein product is CASRPGGGGYTF.

The CDR3 loop reads CASSLGLAGDTQYF. The DNA for the CDR3 is TGTGCCAGCAGCTTAGGGCTAGCGGGGGATACGCAGTATTTT. V gene TRBV7-6 combines with J gene TRBJ2-3, with 9 bases identical to TRBD2. Germline-derived CDR1 and CDR2 are SGHVS and FNYEAQ. The CDR3 length is 14 residues. V shed 1 base, J shed 6 bases, and the junction held 2 bases outside the gene matches.

The V call is TRBV7-2, the J call TRBJ1-1; the match to TRBD1 covers 11 bases. J was trimmed by 1 base and V by 1 base; bases with no gene match: 8. There are 18 residues in the CDR3. Germline V gene sequence: CDR1 SGHTA, CDR2 FQGNSA. CDR3 loop: CASSLVGTGGRTNTEAFF. CDR3 nucleotide sequence: TGTGCCAGCAGCTTAGTGGGGACAGGGGGTAGGACGAACACTGAAGCTTTCTTT.

This rearrangement joins TRBV4-1 to TRBJ1-1, with TRBD1 as a possible D gene (6 bases). The CDR3 length is 12 residues. CDR1 and CDR2 (germline): MGHRA, YSYEKL. V lost 3 bases and J lost 6, with 8 bases in between. The CDR3 DNA follows: TGCGCCAGCAGCCAGAGGGGGTCTGAAGCTTTCTTT. Its translation is CASSQRGSEAFF.

The rearrangement joins TRBV13 to TRBJ1-2; 7 nucleotides line up with TRBD1. In germline, CDR1 is PRHDT, CDR2 FYEKMQ (reference sequence). The J segment lost 5 bases and the V segment lost 5 bases, leaving 2 bases of the junction unmatched. The CDR3 loop spans 12 amino acids. The CDR3 spells CASSPQGYGYTF. In DNA form, the CDR3 reads TGTGCCAGCAGCCCACAGGGGTATGGCTACACCTTC.

Comment on this clone: An end of the junction does not agree with germline; a read error may underlie this. This sequence joins TRBV13 and TRBJ2-5, with D possibly TRBD1 on 6 matching bases. The DNA end is more similar to TRBJ2-7, so the J call may be wrong. In germline, CDR1 is PRHDT, CDR2 FYEKMQ (reference sequence). The CDR3 is made up of 14 amino acids. CDR3 sequence (DNA): TGTGCCAGCAGCCTAGGACAGAGCTCCTACGAGCAGTACTTC. Its protein product is CASSLGQSSYEQYF.

This chain connects TRBV30 to TRBJ2-7; 12 bases line up with TRBD2. CDR1 and CDR2 from the germline V gene are GTSNPN and SVGIG (reference sequence). J lost 0 bases, V lost 5 bases, and 5 bases had no gene match. The CDR3 contains 15 residues. In DNA form, the CDR3 reads TGTGCCTGGGCGGGACTAGCGGGCAGCTCCTACGAGCAGTACTTC. Protein sequence: CAWAGLAGSSYEQYF.

This clone was observed a single time. The rearrangement joins TRBV28 to TRBJ1-3; unclear D gene. V was shortened by 6 bases and J by 0 bases, with 12 bases between the two germline ends. The germline gives CDR1 MDHEN, CDR2 SYDVKM. There are 15 residues in the CDR3. As DNA, the CDR3 is TGTGCCAGCAGCATCGGGGTGGGCTCTGGAAACACCATATATTTT. This encodes CASSIGVGSGNTIYF.

V gene TRBV30 combines with J gene TRBJ1-2; D perhaps matches TRBD1 (5 bases). V lost 0 bases to trimming and J lost 4 bases, with 12 bases between them. In germline, CDR1 is GTSNPN, CDR2 SVGIG (reference sequence). This CDR3 has 14 residues. The CDR3 sequence is CAWSVRGDGYGYTF. DNA of the CDR3: TGTGCCTGGAGTGTACGGGGGGATGGCTATGGCTACACCTTC. Full variable domain (remainder filled in from reference TRBV30 and TRBJ1-2): SQTIHQWPATLVQPVGSPLSLECTVEGTSNPNLYWYRQAAGRGLQLLFYSVGIGQISSEVPQNLSASRPQDRQFILSSKKLLLSDSGFYLCAWSVRGDGYGYTFGSGTRLTVV.

V and J are TRBV5-4 and TRBJ2-4, with D possibly TRBD2 on 6 matching bases. The CDR3 runs to 13 residues. CDR1 is SGHNT, CDR2 YYREEE, per germline (reference sequence). V was cut by 4 bases and J by 9 bases, with 14 bases left in between. The CDR3 spells CASSPVPGAIQYF. The CDR3 DNA follows: TGTGCCAGCAGCCCCGTTCCGGGAGCCATTCAGTACTTC.

The gene calls are TRBV15 and TRBJ1-5, with 8 bases lining up with TRBD1. J gave up 6 bases and V 9 bases, and 10 bases lay outside the gene matches. From germline, CDR1 is LNHNV and CDR2 YYDKDF (reference sequence). This CDR3 comprises 14 residues. CDR3 region: CATRDRFNRQPQHF. The DNA for the CDR3 is TGTGCCACTAGGGACAGGTTTAACCGTCAGCCCCAGCATTTT. The entire variable domain, with the rest obtained from reference TRBV15 and TRBJ1-5, is as follows: DAMVIQNPRYQVTQFGKPVTLSCSQTLNHNVMYWYQQKSSQAPKLLFHYYDKDFNNEADTPDNFQSRRPNTSFCFLDIRSPGLGDTAMYLCATRDRFNRQPQHFGDGTRLSIL.

The rearrangement joins TRBV11-2 to TRBJ2-5, with a tentative D call TRBD2 (5 bases). The CDR3 covers 15 residues. V was shortened by 1 base and J by 4 bases, with 13 bases between the two germline ends. Per the germline V gene, CDR1 is SGHAT and CDR2 is FQNNGV. CDR3 nucleotide sequence: TGTGCCAGCAGCTTAGGGAGTTTCCGGGGAGAGACCCAGTACTTC. Protein product: CASSLGSFRGETQYF.

This chain uses TRBV9 with TRBJ1-5; TRBD1 agrees at 9 bases. The germline V gene has CDR1 SGDLS and CDR2 YYNGEE. The CDR3 runs 19 residues. Unmatched junction bases numbered 15, after V lost 0 bases and J lost 5 bases. The CDR3 coding sequence is TGTGCCAGCAGCGTAGTACGACCCCCGGGACAGGGAAGGGATCAGCCCCAGCATTTT. It translates to CASSVVRPPGQGRDQPQHF. Full variable domain (missing parts from reference TRBV9 and TRBJ1-5): DSGVTQTPKHLITATGQRVTLRCSPRSGDLSVYWYQQSLDQGLQFLIQYYNGEERAKGNILERFSAQQFPDLHSELNLSSLELGDSALYFCASSVVRPPGQGRDQPQHFGDGTRLSIL.